This T cell receptor (beta chain) is from a study of blood T cell repertoires in COVID-19. Sequencing used immunoSEQ multiplex PCR; TCRdb keeps in-frame clones, though not all of them. This sample carries about 360,000 clones, about 86% of them seen once, and the ten largest clones take less than 9%. V was pared by 8 bases and J by 4 bases, with 14 bases between. CDR3 length: 13 residues. CDR1 and CDR2 from the germline V gene are SGHTA and FQGTGA. Source material: peripheral blood. The chain recombines TRBV7-3 with TRBJ1-1; no clear D. The source is a woman in her sixties with COVID-19, enrolled during active disease. CDR3 region: CASLEVSGTEAFF. The CDR3, as DNA: TGTGCCAGCTTGGAGGTATCGGGCACTGAAGCTTTCTTT.